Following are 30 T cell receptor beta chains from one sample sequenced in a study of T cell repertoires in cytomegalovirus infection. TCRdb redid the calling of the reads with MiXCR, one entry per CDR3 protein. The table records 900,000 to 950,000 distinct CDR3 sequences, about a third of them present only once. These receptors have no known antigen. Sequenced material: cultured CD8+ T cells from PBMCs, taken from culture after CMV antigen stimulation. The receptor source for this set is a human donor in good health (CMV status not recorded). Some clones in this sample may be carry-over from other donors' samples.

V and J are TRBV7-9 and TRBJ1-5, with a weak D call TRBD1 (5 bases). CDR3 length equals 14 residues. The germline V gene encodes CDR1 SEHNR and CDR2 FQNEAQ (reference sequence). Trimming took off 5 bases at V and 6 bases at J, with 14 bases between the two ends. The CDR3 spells CASSQTARGQPQHF. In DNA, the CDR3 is TGTGCCAGCAGCCAGACGGCTAGGGGTCAGCCCCAGCATTTT.

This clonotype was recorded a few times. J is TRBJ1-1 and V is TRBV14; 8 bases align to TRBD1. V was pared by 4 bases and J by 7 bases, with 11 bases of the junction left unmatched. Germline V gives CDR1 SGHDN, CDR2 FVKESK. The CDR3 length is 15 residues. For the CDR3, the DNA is TGTGCCAGCAGCCGATGGACAGGGCAGAATAGTGAAGCTTTCTTT. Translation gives CASSRWTGQNSEAFF.

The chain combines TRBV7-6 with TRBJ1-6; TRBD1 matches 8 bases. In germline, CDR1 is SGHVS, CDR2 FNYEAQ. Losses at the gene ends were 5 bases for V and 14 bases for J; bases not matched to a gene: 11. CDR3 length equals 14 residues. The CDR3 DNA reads TGTGCCAGCAGCCTGACAGGGGAAAACTCAGCCCTCCACTTT. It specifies CASSLTGENSALHF.

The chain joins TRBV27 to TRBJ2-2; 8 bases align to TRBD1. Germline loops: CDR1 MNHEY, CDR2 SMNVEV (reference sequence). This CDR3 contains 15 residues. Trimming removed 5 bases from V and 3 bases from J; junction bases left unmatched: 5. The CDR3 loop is CASSGDRWDTGELFF. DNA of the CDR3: TGTGCCAGCAGTGGGGACAGGTGGGACACCGGGGAGCTGTTTTTT.

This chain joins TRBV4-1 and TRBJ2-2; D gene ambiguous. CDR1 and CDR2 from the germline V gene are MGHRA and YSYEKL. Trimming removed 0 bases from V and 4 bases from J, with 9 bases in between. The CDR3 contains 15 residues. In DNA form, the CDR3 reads TGCGCCAGCAGCCAAGAAATTGTGACCACCGGGGAGCTGTTTTTT. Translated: CASSQEIVTTGELFF.

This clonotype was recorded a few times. This CDR3 reads CASSSPTDGYSTDTQYF. The DNA for the CDR3 is TGTGCCAGCAGTTCCCCTACTGACGGGTATAGCACAGATACGCAGTATTTT. The gene calls are TRBV6-5 and TRBJ2-3; D is ambiguous. The length of the CDR3 is 17 residues. Germline V gene data show CDR1 as MNHEY and CDR2 as SVGAGI. The germline V and J ends were trimmed by 4 bases and 0 bases, with 17 bases remaining between them.

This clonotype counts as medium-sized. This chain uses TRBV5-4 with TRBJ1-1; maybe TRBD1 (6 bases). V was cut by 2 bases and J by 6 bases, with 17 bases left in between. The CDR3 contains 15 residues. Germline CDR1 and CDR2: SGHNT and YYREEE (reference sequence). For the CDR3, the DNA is TGTGCCAGCAGCTTCCGACAGGAGGTGAGGGCTGAAGCTTTCTTT. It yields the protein CASSFRQEVRAEAFF. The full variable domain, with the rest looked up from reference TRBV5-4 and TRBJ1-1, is ETGVTQSPTHLIKTRGQQVTLRCSSQSGHNTVSWYQQALGQGPQFIFQYYREEENGRGNFPPRFSGLQFPNYSSELNVNALELDDSALYLCASSFRQEVRAEAFFGQGTRLTVV.

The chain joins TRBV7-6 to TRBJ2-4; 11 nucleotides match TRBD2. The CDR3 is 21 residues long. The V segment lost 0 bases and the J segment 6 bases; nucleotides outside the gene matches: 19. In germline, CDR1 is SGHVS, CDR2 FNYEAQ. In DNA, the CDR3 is TGTGCCAGCAGCTTAGCGGGTAGCGGGGGGGCATCCCCCCCCCGGAGAAACATTCAGTACTTC. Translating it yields CASSLAGSGGASPPRRNIQYF.

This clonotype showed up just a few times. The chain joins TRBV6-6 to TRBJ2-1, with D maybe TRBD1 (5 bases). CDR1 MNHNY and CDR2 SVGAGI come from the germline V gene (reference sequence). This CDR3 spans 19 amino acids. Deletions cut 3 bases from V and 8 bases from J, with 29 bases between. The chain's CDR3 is CASSYGLENDYRPADEQFF. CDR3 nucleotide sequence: TGTGCCAGCAGTTATGGTTTGGAGAACGATTACAGGCCTGCGGATGAGCAGTTCTTC.

CDR3 residues: CASSDIGGNQPQHF. The CDR3 DNA reads TGTGCCAGCAGTGATATTGGTGGCAATCAGCCCCAGCATTTT. The V call is TRBV25-1, the J call TRBJ1-5; D not certain. Germline V gene lookup returns CDR1 MGHDK and CDR2 SYGVNS. The CDR3 contains 14 residues. The ends were cut back, 3 bases at V and 2 bases at J, with 8 bases in the middle.

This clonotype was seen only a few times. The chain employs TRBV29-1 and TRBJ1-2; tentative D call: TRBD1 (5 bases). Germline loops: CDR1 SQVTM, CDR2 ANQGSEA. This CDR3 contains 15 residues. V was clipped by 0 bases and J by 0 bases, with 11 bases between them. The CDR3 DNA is TGCAGCGTTGAAGACAGGGTCGAAGCTAACTATGGCTACACCTTC. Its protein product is CSVEDRVEANYGYTF.

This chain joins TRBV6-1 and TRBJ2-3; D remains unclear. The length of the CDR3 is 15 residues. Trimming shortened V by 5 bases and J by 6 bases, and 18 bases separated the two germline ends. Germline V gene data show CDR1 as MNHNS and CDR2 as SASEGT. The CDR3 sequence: CASSSPEVPQDTQYF. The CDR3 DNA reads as TGTGCCAGCAGTTCCCCAGAGGTACCCCAGGATACGCAGTATTTT.

Here the CDR3 DNA reads TGTGCCAGCAGCTTGCCGGGACAGGGTTCCAACGTCCTGACTTTC. It is translated as CASSLPGQGSNVLTF. V usage is TRBV5-4 and J usage is TRBJ2-6; 9 nucleotides agree with TRBD1. With V trimmed by 1 base and J by 8 bases, 4 bases remained unmatched. CDR1 and CDR2 (germline): SGHNT, YYREEE (reference sequence). The CDR3 has 15 residues.

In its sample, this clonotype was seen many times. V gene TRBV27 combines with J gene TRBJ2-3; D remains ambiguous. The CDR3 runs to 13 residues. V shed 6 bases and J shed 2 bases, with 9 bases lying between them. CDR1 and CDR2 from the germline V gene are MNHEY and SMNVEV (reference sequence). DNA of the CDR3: TGTGCCAGCAGCTTAGGATTCACAGATACGCAGTATTTT. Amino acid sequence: CASSLGFTDTQYF.

CDR3: CASSQDGLLAGGLLGTDTQYF. For the CDR3, the DNA is TGTGCCAGCAGCCAAGATGGACTTCTAGCGGGGGGGCTTCTTGGCACAGATACGCAGTATTTT. The genes are TRBV3-1 and TRBJ2-3; TRBD2 matches at 12 bases. CDR1 is LGHDT, CDR2 YNNKEL, per germline (reference sequence). This CDR3 is built from 21 residues. Trimming cost V 0 bases and J 1 base; bases outside gene matches: 14.

CDR3 region: CASSPPDRSYGYTF. Here the CDR3 DNA reads TGTGCCAGCAGCCCCCCCGACAGATCCTATGGCTACACCTTC. The chain joins TRBV7-4 to TRBJ1-2, with a weak D call TRBD1 (5 bases). Germline-derived CDR1 and CDR2 are SGHVT and SQSDAQ. The V and J ends lost 5 bases and 4 bases respectively, with 14 bases between them. The CDR3 has 14 amino acids.

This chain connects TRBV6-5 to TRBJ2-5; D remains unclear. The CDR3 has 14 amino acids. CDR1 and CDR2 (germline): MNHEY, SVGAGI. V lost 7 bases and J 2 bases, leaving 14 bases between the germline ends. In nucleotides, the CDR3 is TGTGCCAGCACCCCCCGCCGGCCGCAAGAGACCCAGTACTTC. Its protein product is CASTPRRPQETQYF.

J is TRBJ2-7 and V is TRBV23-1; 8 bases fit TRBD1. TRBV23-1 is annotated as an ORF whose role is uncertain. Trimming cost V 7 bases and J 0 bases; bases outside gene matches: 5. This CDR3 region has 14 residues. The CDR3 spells CASNGTGLSYEQYV. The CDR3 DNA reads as TGCGCCAGCAACGGGACAGGTCTCTCCTACGAGCAGTACGTC.

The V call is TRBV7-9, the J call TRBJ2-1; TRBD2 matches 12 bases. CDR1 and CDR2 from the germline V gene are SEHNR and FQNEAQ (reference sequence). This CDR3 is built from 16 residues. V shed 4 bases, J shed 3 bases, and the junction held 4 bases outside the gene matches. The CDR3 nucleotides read TGTGCCAGCAGCTCACTAGCGGGGGGCCGCTACAATGAGCAGTTCTTC. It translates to CASSSLAGGRYNEQFF.

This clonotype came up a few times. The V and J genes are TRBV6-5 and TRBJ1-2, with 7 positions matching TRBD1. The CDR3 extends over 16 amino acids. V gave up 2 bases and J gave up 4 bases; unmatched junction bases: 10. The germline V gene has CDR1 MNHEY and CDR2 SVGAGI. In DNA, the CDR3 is TGTGCCAGCAGTTACGGGGAGGGGGCAGGACGCTATGGCTACACCTTC. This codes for CASSYGEGAGRYGYTF.

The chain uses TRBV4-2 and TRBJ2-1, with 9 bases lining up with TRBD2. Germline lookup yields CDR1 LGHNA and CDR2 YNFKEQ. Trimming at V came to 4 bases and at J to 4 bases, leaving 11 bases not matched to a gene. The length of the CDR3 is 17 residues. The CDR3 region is CASSPLAGTSPYNEQFF. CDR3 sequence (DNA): TGTGCCAGCAGCCCCCTGGCCGGGACTAGCCCATACAATGAGCAGTTCTTC.

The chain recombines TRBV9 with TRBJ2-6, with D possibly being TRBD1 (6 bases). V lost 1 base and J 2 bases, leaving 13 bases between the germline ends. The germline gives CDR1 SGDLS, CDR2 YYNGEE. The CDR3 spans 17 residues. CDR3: CASSVNTGKPGANVLTF. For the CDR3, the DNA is TGTGCCAGCAGCGTAAACACAGGGAAACCTGGGGCCAACGTCCTGACTTTC.

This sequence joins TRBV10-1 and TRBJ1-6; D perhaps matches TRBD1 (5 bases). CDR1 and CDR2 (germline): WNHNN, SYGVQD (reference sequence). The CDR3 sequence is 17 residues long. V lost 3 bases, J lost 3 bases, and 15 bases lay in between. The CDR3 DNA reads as TGCGCCAGCAGTGAATTAGCGACAGCCTACTATAATTCACCCCTCCACTTT. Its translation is CASSELATAYYNSPLHF.

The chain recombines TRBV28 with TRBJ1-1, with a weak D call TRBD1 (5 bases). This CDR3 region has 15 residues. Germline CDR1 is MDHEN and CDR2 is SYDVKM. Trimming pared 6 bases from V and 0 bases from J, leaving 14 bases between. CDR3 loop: CASSGTLLLNTEAFF. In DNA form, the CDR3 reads TGTGCCAGCAGCGGGACCCTCCTACTGAACACTGAAGCTTTCTTT.

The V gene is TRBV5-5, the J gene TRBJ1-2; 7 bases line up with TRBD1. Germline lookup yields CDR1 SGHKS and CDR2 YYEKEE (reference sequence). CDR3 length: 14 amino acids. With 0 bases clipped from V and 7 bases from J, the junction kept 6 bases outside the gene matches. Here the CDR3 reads CASSLGQGTSGYTF. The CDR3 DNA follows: TGTGCCAGCAGCTTGGGACAGGGAACCAGTGGCTACACCTTC.

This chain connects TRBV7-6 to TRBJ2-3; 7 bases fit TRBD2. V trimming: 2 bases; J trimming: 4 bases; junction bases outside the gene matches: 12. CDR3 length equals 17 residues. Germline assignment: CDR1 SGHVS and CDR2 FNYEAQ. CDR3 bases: TGTGCCAGCAGCTTACCCCCAGGGCTAGCGGATCCAGATACGCAGTATTTT. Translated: CASSLPPGLADPDTQYF.

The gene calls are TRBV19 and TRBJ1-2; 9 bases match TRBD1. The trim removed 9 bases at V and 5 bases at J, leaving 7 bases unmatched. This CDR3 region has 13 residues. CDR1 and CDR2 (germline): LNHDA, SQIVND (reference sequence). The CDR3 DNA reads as TGTGCCAGCTCCGGGACAGGGAAATATGGCTACACCTTC. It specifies CASSGTGKYGYTF.

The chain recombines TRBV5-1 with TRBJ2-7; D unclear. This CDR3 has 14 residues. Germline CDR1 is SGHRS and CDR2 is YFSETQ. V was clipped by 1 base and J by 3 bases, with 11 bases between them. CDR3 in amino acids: CASSLRLTDYEQYF. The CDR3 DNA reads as TGCGCCAGCAGCTTGCGACTTACTGACTACGAGCAGTACTTC.

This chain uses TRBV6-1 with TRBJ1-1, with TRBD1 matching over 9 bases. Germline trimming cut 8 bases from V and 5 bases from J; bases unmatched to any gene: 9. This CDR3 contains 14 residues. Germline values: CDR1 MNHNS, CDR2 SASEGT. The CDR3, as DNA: TGTGCCAGCGAACCTACGGGGACAGGGACTGAAGCTTTCTTT. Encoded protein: CASEPTGTGTEAFF.

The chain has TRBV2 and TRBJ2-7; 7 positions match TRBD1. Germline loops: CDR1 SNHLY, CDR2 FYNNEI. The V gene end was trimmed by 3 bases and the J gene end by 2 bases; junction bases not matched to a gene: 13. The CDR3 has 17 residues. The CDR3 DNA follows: TGTGCCAGCAGTGAGCTCGACAGGACAGGCGACACCTACGAGCAGTACTTC. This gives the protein CASSELDRTGDTYEQYF.